These 10 T cell receptor beta chains share one sample of origin, sequenced in a study of radiation and T cells in renal cell carcinoma. Indicated treatment: treatment-naive control, cytoreductive nephrectomy. TCRdb keeps only in-frame clones here, not all; method: immunoSEQ multiplex PCR. The table lists 8,000 to 8,500 clones, around 64% of them singletons. This specimen consisted of tumor tissue, obtained from a patient whose treatment was nephrectomy without radiotherapy. These TCRs come from a man aged 55 to 70 with renal cell carcinoma.

V usage is TRBV19 and J usage is TRBJ1-1; tentatively, D is TRBD1 (5 bases). The V end lost 6 bases, the J end lost 10 bases, and 12 bases lay between the germline ends. CDR1 is LNHDA, CDR2 SQIVND, per germline (reference sequence). There are 11 residues in the CDR3. The CDR3 DNA reads as TGTGCCAGTAGGGGGCGGTTGGGAGCTTTCTTT. Amino acids: CASRGRLGAFF. The variable domain in full, completed from reference TRBV19 and TRBJ1-1, reads DGGITQSPKYLFRKEGQNVTLSCEQNLNHDAMYWYRQDPGQGLRLIYYSQIVNDFQKGDIAEGYSVSREKKESFPLTVTSAQKNPTAFYLCASRGRLGAFFGQGTRLTVV.

This clone was recorded a few times. V usage is TRBV4-1 and J usage is TRBJ2-7; 11 bases agree with TRBD2. With V trimmed by 1 base and J by 6 bases, 5 bases remained unmatched. Germline CDR1 MGHRA, CDR2 YSYEKL. The CDR3 is 15 amino acids. The CDR3 DNA sequence: TGCGCCAGCAGCCAAGTAACTAGCGGGAGACGCGAGCAGTACTTC. This codes for CASSQVTSGRREQYF.

The chain carries TRBV7-2 and TRBJ2-7; 8 nucleotides line up with TRBD2. CDR3 length equals 15 residues. The V segment lost 5 bases and the J segment 5 bases; nucleotides outside the gene matches: 11. CDR1 is SGHTA and CDR2 is FQGNSA in the germline V gene. As DNA, the CDR3 is TGTGCCAGCAGCCGGGGGGGGCAGGGCCCCGACGAGCAGTACTTC. Translation gives CASSRGGQGPDEQYF.

V is TRBV2 and J is TRBJ2-2, with D perhaps assigned TRBD1 or TRBD2 (5 bases each). Germline CDR1 SNHLY, CDR2 FYNNEI. Deletions cut 4 bases from V and 6 bases from J, with 12 bases between. CDR3 size: 14 residues. CDR3 protein: CASSVFGAAGELFF. As DNA, the CDR3 is TGTGCCAGCAGTGTGTTCGGGGCGGCCGGGGAGCTGTTTTTT.

This clone was seen a handful of times. This rearrangement joins TRBV28 to TRBJ2-2, with D maybe TRBD2 (6 bases). V gave up 5 bases and J gave up 4 bases, with 8 bases separating them. Germline V gene lookup returns CDR1 MDHEN and CDR2 SYDVKM. CDR3 length: 13 amino acids. This chain's CDR3 is CASSPTSTGELFF. In DNA, the CDR3 is TGTGCCAGCAGTCCGACTAGCACCGGGGAGCTGTTTTTT.

This clone was recorded once. The rearrangement links TRBV28 to TRBJ2-3; D unclear. V lost 5 bases to trimming and J lost 2 bases, with 20 bases between them. From germline, CDR1 is MDHEN and CDR2 SYDVKM. This CDR3 has 17 residues. DNA for the CDR3: TGTGCCAGCAGTCCGCCACCCCGACGCCTTTCCACAGATACGCAGTATTTT. Translating it yields CASSPPPRRLSTDTQYF.

This chain uses TRBV14 with TRBJ1-2, with TRBD1 as a possible D gene (6 bases). The CDR3 runs to 13 residues. V lost 2 bases to trimming and J lost 8 bases, with 12 bases between them. Germline V gives CDR1 SGHDN, CDR2 FVKESK. The DNA of the CDR3 is TGTGCCAGCAGCCAACAGACGGGGGGCGGCTACACCTTC. Protein product: CASSQQTGGGYTF.

CDR3 protein: CASRFLWVGWEKLFF. In nucleotides, the CDR3 is TGCGCCAGCAGATTTCTTTGGGTAGGGTGGGAAAAACTGTTTTTT. The chain uses TRBV10-1 and TRBJ1-4, with D hard to call. This CDR3 spans 15 amino acids. Trimming cost V 6 bases and J 8 bases, with 19 bases left between them. Germline loops: CDR1 WNHNN, CDR2 SYGVQD (reference sequence).

The chain is built from TRBV10-1 and TRBJ2-3; weak D call: TRBD1 (6 bases). Trimming took 6 bases from V and 3 from J, leaving 16 bases between them. This CDR3 has 15 amino acids. CDR1 is WNHNN, CDR2 SYGVQD, per germline (reference sequence). For the CDR3, the DNA is TGCGCCAGCAGCCCCCGCAGGGGTTTAACAGATACGCAGTATTTT. Amino acid sequence: CASSPRRGLTDTQYF.

In its sample, this clone was seen once. The chain joins TRBV5-4 to TRBJ2-2, with TRBD1 matching 7 bases. J gave up 6 bases and V 5 bases, and 13 bases lay outside the gene matches. CDR1 SGHNT and CDR2 YYREEE come from the germline V gene (reference sequence). The CDR3 is 16 residues long. CDR3 coding DNA: TGTGCCAGCAGACCCGGGACAGATTCGGGTGCCGGGGAGCTGTTTTTT. Protein product: CASRPGTDSGAGELFF.